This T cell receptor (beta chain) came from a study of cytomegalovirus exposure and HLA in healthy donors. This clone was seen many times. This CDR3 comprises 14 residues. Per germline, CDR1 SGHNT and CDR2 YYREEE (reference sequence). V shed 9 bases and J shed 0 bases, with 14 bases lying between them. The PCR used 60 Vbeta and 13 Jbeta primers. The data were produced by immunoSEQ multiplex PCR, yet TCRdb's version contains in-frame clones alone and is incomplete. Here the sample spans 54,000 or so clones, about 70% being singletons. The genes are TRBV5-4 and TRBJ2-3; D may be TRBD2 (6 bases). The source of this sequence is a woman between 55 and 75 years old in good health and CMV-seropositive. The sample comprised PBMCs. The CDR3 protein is CATSGGSSTDTQYF. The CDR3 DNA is TGTGCCACAAGCGGAGGGAGCAGCACAGATACGCAGTATTTT.